These 7 T cell receptor beta chains were all obtained from the same sample, sequenced in a study of blood T cell repertoires in COVID-19. The protocol was immunoSEQ multiplex PCR, while the TCRdb copy is restricted to in-frame clones and leaves out a portion. Of about 100,000 clones in the sample, roughly 84% are singletons; the top ten hold roughly 17%. Sequenced sample: peripheral blood. The receptors originated from a woman aged 55-70 years with acute or convalescent COVID-19.

This rearrangement joins TRBV27 to TRBJ1-6; tentatively, D is TRBD1 (6 bases). The V gene's germline CDR1 is MNHEY and CDR2 SMNVEV (reference sequence). Trimming left V 3 bases short and J 9 bases short, with 9 bases between. The CDR3 sequence is 13 residues long. CDR3 nucleotides: TGTGCCAGCAGTTTGGACAGCCCTTCACCCCTCCACTTT. Translating it yields CASSLDSPSPLHF.

CDR3 in amino acids: CASSHPGQVNYGYTF. CDR3 sequence (DNA): TGCGCCAGCAGCCACCCGGGACAAGTAAACTATGGCTACACCTTC. This chain uses TRBV4-1 with TRBJ1-2, with a tentative D call TRBD1 (6 bases). V shed 3 bases and J shed 2 bases, with 13 bases lying between them. CDR3 length equals 15 residues. Germline V gene lookup returns CDR1 MGHRA and CDR2 YSYEKL.

The V gene is TRBV30, the J gene TRBJ2-5; weak D call: TRBD1 (5 bases). CDR3 size: 14 residues. V was clipped by 0 bases and J by 3 bases, with 11 bases between them. Germline V CDR1 and CDR2: GTSNPN, SVGIG (reference sequence). CDR3 DNA sequence: TGTGCCTGGAGTGTAGGGCAGGGTAAAGAGACCCAGTACTTC. Its translation: CAWSVGQGKETQYF.

The chain has TRBV27 and TRBJ2-3, with no clear D. Germline V CDR1 and CDR2: MNHEY, SMNVEV (reference sequence). This CDR3 comprises 13 residues. V lost 2 bases and J lost 1, with 4 bases in between. CDR3 sequence (DNA): TGTGCCAGCAGTTTAACGGGCACAGATACGCAGTATTTT. This encodes CASSLTGTDTQYF.

The chain joins TRBV19 to TRBJ1-1; D might be TRBD1 (6 bases). The CDR3 spans 17 residues. Trimming took 0 bases from V and 4 from J, leaving 18 bases between them. CDR1 and CDR2 from the germline V gene are LNHDA and SQIVND (reference sequence). The CDR3 bases are TGTGCCAGTAGTATAGACCAGACAGGTCGGACCCTCACTGAAGCTTTCTTT. Protein: CASSIDQTGRTLTEAFF.

This sequence joins TRBV9 and TRBJ1-2, with D perhaps matching TRBD1 (6 bases). V lost 3 bases and J 7 bases, leaving 13 bases between the germline ends. This CDR3 is 13 amino acids long. The V gene's germline CDR1 is SGDLS and CDR2 YYNGEE. The CDR3 DNA reads as TGTGCCAGCAGCGCTCCTCAAGGGGGTGGCTACACCTTC. Amino acid sequence: CASSAPQGGGYTF.

This clone was detected only once. The rearrangement links TRBV7-9 to TRBJ1-2, with 7 bases identical to TRBD1. J gave up 6 bases and V 3 bases, and 4 bases lay outside the gene matches. CDR1 and CDR2 (germline): SEHNR, FQNEAQ (reference sequence). The CDR3 is 13 amino acids. CDR3 DNA: TGTGCCAGCAGCTTCGGACAGGATGATGGCTACACCTTC. This gives the protein CASSFGQDDGYTF.